These 2 T cell receptor beta chains originate from one sample sequenced in a study of regulatory T cells in long-lasting Graves disease. Noted time point: newly diagnosed GD, antithyroid drugs for less than 3 months. There was RNA extracted from PBMCs, and the TCR library was made from it. Arm-PCR of CDR3 regions and iRepertoire HTBI primers were used to build TCR beta libraries. TCRdb fed the multiplex PCR reads into MiXCR, producing one record per CDR3 protein. Of around 400,000 distinct CDR3 sequences detected, roughly 15% appear once; the ten largest clones hold about 7.8%. The data also belong to a second study, concerning T cells in Graves' hyperthyroidism and ophthalmopathy.

The source was peripheral blood mononuclear cells (PBMCs), collected at new diagnosis, from a patient treated with antithyroid drugs. Every receptor here comes from a middle-aged woman with Graves disease.

This clonotype was seen a handful of times. This sequence is one base from a far larger clone and is likely a read error. The V gene is TRBV7-2, the J gene TRBJ2-7, with D maybe TRBD2 (5 bases). Germline V gene data show CDR1 as SGHTA and CDR2 as FQGNSA. The CDR3 runs 16 residues. V was cut by 3 bases and J by 7 bases, with 22 bases left in between. CDR3 amino acids: CASSFYGPSSYNEQYF. The CDR3 DNA reads TGTGCCAGCAGCTTTTACGGCCCTAGCTCCTACAATGAGCAGTACTTC.

This clonotype came up many times. The rearrangement links TRBV11-2 to TRBJ2-5; TRBD2 matches at 8 bases. Trimming took 1 base from V and 4 from J; bases not matched to a gene: 11. The CDR3 covers 17 residues. The germline V gene encodes CDR1 SGHAT and CDR2 FQNNGV. The CDR3 is CASSLGGLGLAGETQYF. The CDR3 DNA sequence: TGTGCCAGCAGCTTAGGAGGGTTAGGGCTAGCGGGAGAGACCCAGTACTTC. The full variable domain, in which reference TRBV11-2 and TRBJ2-5 provide the parts outside the CDR3, is EAGVAQSPRYKIIEKRQSVAFWCNPISGHATLYWYQQILGQGPKLLIQFQNNGVVDDSQLPKDRFSAERLKGVDSTLKIQPAKLEDSAVYLCASSLGGLGLAGETQYFGPGTRLLVL.